The clone carrying this T cell receptor (beta chain) was detected a few times. Its specificity is not known. The sample belongs to a study of T-cell reconstitution after alpha-beta-depleted transplantation in children. Construction of the TCRbeta library involved unique molecular identifiers. TCRdb independently ran MiXCR on the PCR reads; one entry per CDR3 protein. The repertoire holds around 370,000 distinct CDR3 sequences, with 16% as singletons. The ends were cut back, 0 bases at V and 6 bases at J, with 8 bases in the middle. This CDR3 spans 14 amino acids. Germline assignment: CDR1 ENHRY and CDR2 SYGVKD. Study-level findings and limits: One year after transplant, T-cell counts and diversity came mostly from newly produced T cells.

The genes are TRBV10-3 and TRBJ2-2; D is unresolved. Sample: PBMCs, mostly from graft donor cells, taken 360 days after TCRalphabeta/CD19-depleted stem cell transplant. The sequence derives from a male patient between 2 and 10 years old who had a stem cell transplant for acute lymphoblastic leukemia, so the T cells may come from the graft donor. Written as DNA, the CDR3 is TGTGCCATCAGTGAGTCCGAGGTATCCGGGGAGCTGTTTTTT. This translates into CAISESEVSGELFF.